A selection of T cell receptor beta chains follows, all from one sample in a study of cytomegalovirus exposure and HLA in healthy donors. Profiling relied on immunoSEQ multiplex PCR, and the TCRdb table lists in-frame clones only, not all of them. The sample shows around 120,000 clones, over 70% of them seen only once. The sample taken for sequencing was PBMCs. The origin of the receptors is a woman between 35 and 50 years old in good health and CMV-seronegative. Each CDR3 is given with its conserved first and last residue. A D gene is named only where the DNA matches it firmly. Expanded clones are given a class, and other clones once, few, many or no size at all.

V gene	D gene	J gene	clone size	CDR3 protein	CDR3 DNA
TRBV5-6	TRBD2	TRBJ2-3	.	CASSRRLASGDTQYF	TGTGCCAGCAGCCGAAGACTAGCGAGCGGGGATACGCAGTATTTT
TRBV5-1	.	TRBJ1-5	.	CASSSPQGPRGPQHF	TGCGCCAGCAGCTCACCACAGGGCCCCAGGGGGCCCCAGCATTTT
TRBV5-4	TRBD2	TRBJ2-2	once	CASSFRLAGIDTGELFF	TGTGCCAGCAGCTTTCGGCTAGCGGGGATCGACACCGGGGAGCTGTTTTTT
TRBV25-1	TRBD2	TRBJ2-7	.	CASRGTSGTYEQYF	TGTGCCAGCAGGGGGACTAGCGGGACATACGAGCAGTACTTC
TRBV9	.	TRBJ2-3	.	CASSVAGGGHTDTQYF	TGTGCCAGCAGCGTAGCCGGCGGGGGCCACACAGATACGCAGTATTTT
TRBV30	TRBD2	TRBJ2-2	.	CASTSGKWSGELFF	TGTGCCTCCACTAGCGGGAAATGGTCCGGGGAGCTGTTTTTT
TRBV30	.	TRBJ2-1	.	CAWNLTPNEQFF	TGTGCCTGGAACTTAACCCCCAATGAGCAGTTCTTC
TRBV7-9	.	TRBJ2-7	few	CASSPSVGGGDEQYF	TGTGCCAGCAGCCCATCCGTCGGCGGGGGCGACGAGCAGTACTTC
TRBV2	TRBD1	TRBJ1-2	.	CASSEQGATGYTF	TGTGCCAGCAGTGAACAGGGGGCTACAGGCTACACCTTC
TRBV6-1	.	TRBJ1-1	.	CASSSRVAREAFF	TGTGCCAGCAGTTCTCGGGTCGCGAGGGAAGCTTTCTTT
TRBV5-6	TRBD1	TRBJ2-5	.	CASSDVTGGFRETQYF	TGTGCCAGCAGCGACGTGACAGGGGGTTTTAGAGAGACCCAGTACTTC
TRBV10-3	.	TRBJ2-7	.	CAISPISLLEQYF	TGTGCCATCAGCCCTATTAGCCTCTTGGAGCAGTACTTC
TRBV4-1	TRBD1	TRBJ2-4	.	CASSYTDREAKNIQYF	TGCGCCAGCAGCTACACGGACAGGGAGGCCAAAAACATTCAGTACTTC
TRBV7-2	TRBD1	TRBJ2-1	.	CASLPQGAGSSYNEQFF	TGTGCCAGCCTCCCTCAGGGGGCGGGATCCTCCTACAATGAGCAGTTCTTC
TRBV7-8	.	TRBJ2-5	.	CASSLRWGQETQYF	TGTGCCAGCAGCCTACGGTGGGGGCAGGAGACCCAGTACTTC
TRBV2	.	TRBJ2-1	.	CASRGREVGEQFF	TGTGCCAGCAGGGGCAGGGAGGTCGGTGAGCAGTTCTTC
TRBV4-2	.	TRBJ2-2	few	CASSIGQGGASGELFF	TGTGCCAGCAGCATAGGTCAGGGGGGAGCGTCCGGGGAGCTGTTTTTT
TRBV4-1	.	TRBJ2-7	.	CASSQDAGELYEQYF	TGCGCCAGCAGCCAAGATGCAGGGGAACTCTACGAGCAGTACTTC
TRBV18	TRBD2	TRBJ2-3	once	CASSPGLAGTDTQYF	TGTGCCAGCTCACCGGGACTAGCGGGCACAGATACGCAGTATTTT
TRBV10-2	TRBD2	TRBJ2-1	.	CASRLAGDNEQFF	TGCGCCAGCCGACTAGCGGGGGACAATGAGCAGTTCTTC
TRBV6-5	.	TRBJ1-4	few	CASRPPGGFNEKLFF	TGTGCCAGCAGACCCCCGGGGGGCTTCAATGAAAAACTGTTTTTT
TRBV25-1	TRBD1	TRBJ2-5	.	CASSGTGGQETQYF	TGTGCCAGCAGCGGTACAGGGGGACAAGAGACCCAGTACTTC
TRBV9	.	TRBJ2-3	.	CASSWGLRADTQYF	TGTGCCAGCAGCTGGGGACTTAGGGCAGATACGCAGTATTTT